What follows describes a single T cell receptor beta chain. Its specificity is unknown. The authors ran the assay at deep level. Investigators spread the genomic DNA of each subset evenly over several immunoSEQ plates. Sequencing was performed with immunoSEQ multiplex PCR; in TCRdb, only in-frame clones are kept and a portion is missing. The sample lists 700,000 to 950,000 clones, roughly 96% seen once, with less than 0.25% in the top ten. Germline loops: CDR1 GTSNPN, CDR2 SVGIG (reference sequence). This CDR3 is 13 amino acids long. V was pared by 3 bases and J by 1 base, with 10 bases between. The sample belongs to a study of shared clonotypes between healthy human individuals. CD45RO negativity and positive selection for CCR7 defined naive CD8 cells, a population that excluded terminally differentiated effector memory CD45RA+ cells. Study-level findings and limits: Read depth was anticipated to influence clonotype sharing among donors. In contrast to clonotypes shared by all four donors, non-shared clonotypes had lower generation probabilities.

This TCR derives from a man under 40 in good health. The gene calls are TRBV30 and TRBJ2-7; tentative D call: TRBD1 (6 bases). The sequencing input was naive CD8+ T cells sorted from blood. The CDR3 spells CAWSQGQSYEQYF. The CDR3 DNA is TGTGCCTGGAGCCAAGGACAGTCCTACGAGCAGTACTTC.